Presented here are 22 T cell receptor beta chains from one specimen sequenced in a study of blood T cell repertoires in COVID-19. TCRdb's table, derived via immunoSEQ multiplex PCR, lists solely in-frame clones and lacks some. The sample has 110,000 to 150,000 clones; 81% are singletons. The specimen was peripheral blood. These receptors came from a human donor in a cohort sampled during active COVID-19.

The V gene is TRBV19, the J gene TRBJ2-6; D possibly corresponds to TRBD1 (6 bases). This CDR3 comprises 18 residues. Trimming shortened V by 3 bases and J by 5 bases, and 20 bases separated the two germline ends. Germline V gene data show CDR1 as LNHDA and CDR2 as SQIVND (reference sequence). CDR3 coding DNA: TGTGCCAGTAGTATCCAGACAGGTGCCCCTGTAAGGGCCAACGTCCTGACTTTC. It codes for CASSIQTGAPVRANVLTF.

J is TRBJ1-3 and V is TRBV11-2; 7 bases line up with TRBD1. Germline assignment: CDR1 SGHAT and CDR2 FQNNGV. The CDR3 contains 17 residues. Trimming removed 4 bases from V and 0 bases from J; junction bases left unmatched: 9. In DNA, the CDR3 is TGTGCCAGCAGCTCCAGGGGGGTTGCCCTCTCTGGAAACACCATATATTTT. Its protein product is CASSSRGVALSGNTIYF.

This chain joins TRBV3-1 (or the pseudogene TRBV3-2) and TRBJ2-7; 9 bases agree with TRBD1. CDR1 is LGHDT and CDR2 is YNNKEL in the germline V gene (reference sequence). This CDR3 is 16 amino acids long. V shed 4 bases and J 0 bases; nucleotides not matched to a gene: 7. CDR3 region: CASSPQGQGPSYEQYF. CDR3 sequence (DNA): TGTGCCAGCAGCCCCCAAGGACAGGGGCCCTCCTACGAGCAGTACTTC.

V usage is TRBV5-1 and J usage is TRBJ1-5; perhaps TRBD1 as D (5 bases). Germline CDR1 SGHRS, CDR2 YFSETQ. The CDR3 spans 15 residues. V shed 0 bases and J shed 5 bases, with 12 bases lying between them. The CDR3 loop reads CASSLDLQADQPQHF. DNA for the CDR3: TGCGCCAGCAGCTTGGATCTACAGGCGGATCAGCCCCAGCATTTT.

This rearrangement joins TRBV12-3 or TRBV12-4 to TRBJ1-5; 9 bases line up with TRBD1. With V trimmed by 5 bases and J by 8 bases, 4 bases remained unmatched. There are 13 residues in the CDR3. The CDR3 bases are TGTGCCAGCAGTGCGGACAGGGGAGAGCCCCAGCATTTT. Protein: CASSADRGEPQHF.

This chain joins TRBV28 and TRBJ1-2; D gene unclear. The CDR3 extends over 14 amino acids. Trimming removed 4 bases at V and 5 bases at J, with 14 bases between. Germline CDR1 reads MDHEN; CDR2 reads SYDVKM. The CDR3 coding sequence is TGTGCCAGCAGTTCCTGGTACAGCACGTATGGCTACACCTTC. This codes for CASSSWYSTYGYTF.

The chain recombines TRBV6-5 with TRBJ1-1; possibly TRBD1 for D (5 bases). The V gene's germline CDR1 is MNHEY and CDR2 SVGAGI. The ends were cut back, 6 bases at V and 2 bases at J, with 16 bases in the middle. CDR3 size: 15 residues. CDR3 loop: CASSPDRRLNTEAFF. The CDR3 DNA follows: TGTGCCAGCAGCCCAGACAGACGGCTAAACACTGAAGCTTTCTTT.

This rearrangement joins TRBV5-6 to TRBJ1-2; TRBD1 is a possible D gene (6 bases). V lost 3 bases, J lost 8 bases, and 14 bases lay in between. CDR3 length: 13 amino acids. Germline assignment: CDR1 SGHDT and CDR2 YYEEEE. This CDR3 is CASSSRGTVGYTF. The CDR3 nucleotides read TGTGCCAGCAGCTCGAGGGGGACCGTAGGCTACACCTTC.

The gene calls are TRBV2 and TRBJ1-1; D is uncertain. Germline V gene sequence: CDR1 SNHLY, CDR2 FYNNEI. This CDR3 has 13 residues. Trimming cost V 5 bases and J 6 bases, with 13 bases left between them. The DNA of the CDR3 is TGTGCCAGCAGTCACTCCAGGCTTTCTGAAGCTTTCTTT. It codes for CASSHSRLSEAFF.

The CDR3, as DNA: TGCGCCAGCAGCCTGTCGACAGGGGTCTACGAGCAGTACTTC. Translated, it gives CASSLSTGVYEQYF. V and J are TRBV5-1 and TRBJ2-7; TRBD1 aligns across 8 bases. Germline V gene sequence: CDR1 SGHRS, CDR2 YFSETQ. V shed 4 bases and J 3 bases; nucleotides not matched to a gene: 6. This CDR3 is built from 14 residues.

The chain combines TRBV27 with TRBJ1-1; tentative D call: TRBD1 (5 bases). The CDR3 runs 13 residues. V was pared by 6 bases and J by 10 bases, with 18 bases between. The germline V gene has CDR1 MNHEY and CDR2 SMNVEV (reference sequence). The CDR3, as DNA: TGTGCCAGCAGCACCCGGCAGGGTGTGCGAGCTTTCTTT. Translation gives CASSTRQGVRAFF.

This clone appeared a few times. The rearrangement joins TRBV28 to TRBJ1-5; 7 bases line up with TRBD1. The V gene's germline CDR1 is MDHEN and CDR2 SYDVKM. The CDR3 sequence is 14 residues long. The V segment lost 3 bases and the J segment 4 bases; nucleotides outside the gene matches: 3. The CDR3 DNA reads TGTGCCAGCAGTTTGGGACAGACAAATCAGCCCCAGCATTTT. Protein sequence: CASSLGQTNQPQHF.

The chain has TRBV24-1 and TRBJ2-7, with 7 bases that match TRBD1. Germline assignment: CDR1 KGHDR and CDR2 SFDVKD. There are 16 residues in the CDR3. The V and J ends lost 9 bases and 7 bases, in that order; junction bases with no gene match: 20. CDR3 nucleotide sequence: TGTGCCACCGTGCGACACCCGGGACAGACCCCGGGGGAGCAGTACTTC. Protein product: CATVRHPGQTPGEQYF.

This sequence joins TRBV6-5 and TRBJ2-3, with D possibly being TRBD2 (6 bases). The CDR3 is made up of 14 amino acids. V shed 10 bases and J shed 4 bases, with 18 bases lying between them. Per the germline V gene, CDR1 is MNHEY and CDR2 is SVGAGI. CDR3 nucleotides: TGTGCCACCTATCCCCTGGGAGGTGCAGATACGCAGTATTTT. Protein product: CATYPLGGADTQYF.

The chain employs TRBV19 and TRBJ1-1, with TRBD1 matching over 12 bases. Trimming removed 3 bases from V and 6 bases from J; junction bases left unmatched: 5. CDR1 and CDR2 from the germline V gene are LNHDA and SQIVND (reference sequence). The CDR3 totals 15 residues. CDR3 loop: CASSMGTGGYAEAFF. CDR3 sequence (DNA): TGTGCCAGTAGTATGGGGACAGGGGGCTACGCTGAAGCTTTCTTT.

V is TRBV28 and J is TRBJ1-4; 9 nucleotides agree with TRBD1. CDR1 and CDR2 (germline): MDHEN, SYDVKM. V shed 3 bases, J shed 3 bases, and the junction held 11 bases outside the gene matches. CDR3 size: 18 residues. The CDR3 coding sequence is TGTGCCAGCAGTTTGGCCGGGACAGGGACATTAGCTAATGAAAAACTGTTTTTT. Protein sequence: CASSLAGTGTLANEKLFF. Looking up the rest from reference TRBV28 and TRBJ1-4 gives the full variable domain: DVKVTQSSRYLVKRTGEKVFLECVQDMDHENMFWYRQDPGLGLRLIYFSYDVKMKEKGDIPEGYSVSREKKERFSLILESASTNQTSMYLCASSLAGTGTLANEKLFFGSGTQLSVL.

This chain connects TRBV15 to TRBJ1-2; unclear D gene. This CDR3 has 15 residues. Germline V gene sequence: CDR1 LNHNV, CDR2 YYDKDF (reference sequence). V gave up 4 bases and J gave up 3 bases, with 15 bases separating them. The CDR3 loop is CATSISVAGYYGYTF. CDR3 DNA sequence: TGTGCCACCAGCATCTCAGTGGCGGGCTACTATGGCTACACCTTC.

This chain joins TRBV20-1 and TRBJ2-3; TRBD2 matches at 7 bases. V dropped 3 bases and J dropped 7; count of bases not matched to a gene: 13. This CDR3 comprises 15 residues. Looked up from germline, CDR1 is DFQATT and CDR2 is SNEGSKA (reference sequence). CDR3 nucleotide sequence: TGCAGTGCTAGTTATGGCGGGAGAGGTAAAAATACGCAGTATTTT. The encoded protein is CSASYGGRGKNTQYF.

V and J are TRBV28 and TRBJ2-3; TRBD2 matches 10 bases. This CDR3 has 14 amino acids. CDR1 and CDR2 from the germline V gene are MDHEN and SYDVKM. J gave up 3 bases and V 8 bases, and 5 bases lay outside the gene matches. For the CDR3, the DNA is TGTGCCAGCGCCCTAGCGGGAGATACAGATACGCAGTATTTT. Translation gives CASALAGDTDTQYF.

Of note for this clone: This sample includes further DNA sequences coding for the same CDR3. The chain joins TRBV9 to TRBJ1-1; maybe TRBD1 (5 bases). V was clipped by 2 bases and J by 6 bases, with 11 bases between them. Germline V gene sequence: CDR1 SGDLS, CDR2 YYNGEE. The CDR3 length is 13 residues. DNA of the CDR3: TGTGCCAGCAGCGTGGGGGGTCGGGCTGAAGCTTTCTTT. Residues: CASSVGGRAEAFF.

V and J are TRBV6-2 or TRBV6-3 and TRBJ2-6; possibly TRBD2 for D (6 bases). CDR1 is MNHEY and CDR2 is SVGEGT in the germline V gene. This CDR3 has 15 residues. V shed 2 bases and J shed 4 bases, with 9 bases lying between them. The CDR3 coding sequence is TGTGCCAGCAGTTACGGCGGGGCCGGGGCCAACGTCCTGACTTTC. Translated: CASSYGGAGANVLTF.

This sequence joins TRBV12-3 or TRBV12-4 and TRBJ2-2; D uncertain. The CDR3 has 13 amino acids. Trimming took off 5 bases at V and 6 bases at J, with 10 bases between the two ends. Written as DNA, the CDR3 is TGTGCCAGCAGTCGCGGCTCTGCCGGGGAGCTGTTTTTT. Its protein is CASSRGSAGELFF.